The 19 T cell receptor beta chains below were found in one sample sequenced in a study of blood T cell repertoires in COVID-19. Profiling relied on immunoSEQ multiplex PCR, and the TCRdb table lists in-frame clones only, not all of them. The sample contains roughly 70,000 clones, 70% to 90% of which appear only once. Input material: peripheral blood. All receptors come from a man aged 65 to 85 with acute or convalescent COVID-19.

The chain combines TRBV28 with TRBJ1-6, with 10 bases identical to TRBD1. This CDR3 comprises 17 residues. V was pared by 5 bases and J by 1 base, with 5 bases of the junction left unmatched. The germline CDR1 and CDR2 sequences are MDHEN and SYDVKM. CDR3 region: CASSRRTGGSYNSPLHF. The CDR3 DNA reads as TGTGCCAGCAGTCGGAGGACAGGGGGTTCCTATAATTCACCCCTCCACTTT.

The chain couples TRBV15 to TRBJ1-2; D is uncertain. This CDR3 region has 14 residues. V was pared by 4 bases and J by 2 bases, with 11 bases between. Germline V gene lookup returns CDR1 LNHNV and CDR2 YYDKDF (reference sequence). For the CDR3, the DNA is TGTGCCACCAGCATATCGACATCCAACTATGGCTACACCTTC. It translates to CATSISTSNYGYTF.

In its sample, this clone was seen a few times. This chain links TRBV4-3 with TRBJ1-2, with 8 bases matching TRBD1. This CDR3 has 14 residues. Germline values: CDR1 LGHNA, CDR2 YSLEER. V lost 3 bases and J lost 4; bases outside the gene matches: 4. CDR3 DNA sequence: TGCGCCAGCAGCCACCTCCAGGGGGCCTATGGCTACACCTTC. Its protein product is CASSHLQGAYGYTF.

This clone showed up just once. V is TRBV4-3 and J is TRBJ1-2; unclear D gene. Germline CDR1 LGHNA, CDR2 YSLEER. The germline V and J ends were trimmed by 0 bases and 0 bases, with 8 bases remaining between them. The CDR3 covers 15 residues. The CDR3 DNA follows: TGCGCCAGCAGCCAAGACTTAGCTACTAACTATGGCTACACCTTC. It is translated as CASSQDLATNYGYTF.

About this clone: The junction differs from germline at one of its ends, possibly a read error. V is TRBV18 and J is TRBJ2-5; tentative D call: TRBD2 (5 bases). CDR1 is KGHSH, CDR2 LQKENI, per germline. The CDR3 is made up of 14 amino acids. This CDR3 reads CASSPLGGQETQYF. DNA for the CDR3: TGTGCCAGCTCCCCACTAGGCGGGCAAGAGACCCAGTACTTC.

The V call is TRBV13, the J call TRBJ2-2, with D perhaps TRBD1 (6 bases). CDR1 and CDR2 from the germline V gene are PRHDT and FYEKMQ (reference sequence). The length of the CDR3 is 16 residues. Trimming cost V 5 bases and J 3 bases, with 16 bases left between them. CDR3 sequence: CASSLKQGRDTGELFF. The CDR3 DNA follows: TGTGCCAGCAGCCTGAAACAGGGTAGAGACACCGGGGAGCTGTTTTTT. The whole variable domain, filled in from reference TRBV13 and TRBJ2-2, reads AAGVIQSPRHLIKEKRETATLKCYPIPRHDTVYWYQQGPGQDPQFLISFYEKMQSDKGSIPDRFSAQQFSDYHSELNMSSLELGDSALYFCASSLKQGRDTGELFFGEGSRLTVL.

The genes are TRBV7-2 and TRBJ2-7; TRBD1 might be the D (6 bases). V was pared by 2 bases and J by 3 bases, with 11 bases between. The CDR3 is 14 residues long. CDR1 and CDR2 (germline): SGHTA, FQGNSA. CDR3 sequence (DNA): TGTGCCAGCAGCTTAAGACAGGATAACTACGAGCAGTACTTC. Translating it yields CASSLRQDNYEQYF.

The chain recombines TRBV7-9 with TRBJ2-1; D perhaps matches TRBD1 (5 bases). Germline CDR1 reads SEHNR; CDR2 reads FQNEAQ (reference sequence). V lost 0 bases and J 7 bases, leaving 10 bases between the germline ends. The length of the CDR3 is 14 residues. CDR3 sequence reads: CASSLALRGNEQFF. The CDR3, as DNA: TGTGCCAGCAGCTTAGCGCTAAGGGGTAATGAGCAGTTCTTC.

The V and J genes are TRBV25-1 and TRBJ1-6; weak D call: TRBD1 (6 bases). The V and J ends lost 8 bases and 0 bases respectively, with 14 bases between them. The germline gives CDR1 MGHDK, CDR2 SYGVNS. The CDR3 has 16 residues. The CDR3 loop is CASSDRQSSYNSPLHF. CDR3 bases: TGTGCCAGCTCGGACAGACAAAGCTCCTATAATTCACCCCTCCACTTT.

V gene TRBV7-9 combines with J gene TRBJ1-5; 12 bases match TRBD1. Germline loops: CDR1 SEHNR, CDR2 FQNEAQ (reference sequence). CDR3 length: 19 amino acids. J lost 7 bases, V lost 1 base, and 14 bases had no gene match. The CDR3 region has the DNA TGTGCCAGCAGCTTAGGGGGACAGGGGGCGCGAGGTGGTTCGCAGCCCCAGCATTTT. This gives the protein CASSLGGQGARGGSQPQHF.

Written as DNA, the CDR3 is TGTGCCAGCAGTTTGATGTGGAGGAACTACGAGCAGTACTTC. Amino acids: CASSLMWRNYEQYF. The chain recombines TRBV6-5 with TRBJ2-7; tentatively, D is TRBD2 (5 bases). CDR1 MNHEY and CDR2 SVGAGI come from the germline V gene. V lost 4 bases and J 3 bases, leaving 13 bases between the germline ends. The CDR3 consists of 14 residues.

This sequence joins TRBV27 and TRBJ2-7; 10 bases align to TRBD1. The V gene's germline CDR1 is MNHEY and CDR2 SMNVEV (reference sequence). CDR3 length: 15 amino acids. Trimming took 2 bases from V and 2 from J; bases not matched to a gene: 3. The CDR3 DNA reads as TGTGCCAGCAGTTTACTCGGGACAGGGGCCTACGAGCAGTACTTC. It translates to CASSLLGTGAYEQYF.

A word on this clone: An end of the junction does not agree with germline; a read error may underlie this. This chain uses TRBV9 with TRBJ2-3; possibly TRBD1 for D (5 bases). The CDR3 is 15 amino acids. In germline, CDR1 is SGDLS, CDR2 YYNGEE. Here the CDR3 reads CASNVEQGFTDTQYF. Written as DNA, the CDR3 is TGTGCCAGCAACGTAGAGCAGGGTTTCACAGATACGCAGTATTTT.

The chain is built from TRBV25-1 and TRBJ1-2; 10 bases are a match to TRBD1. Germline loops: CDR1 MGHDK, CDR2 SYGVNS. The ends lost 6 bases at V and 3 bases at J; junction bases unmatched: 7. The CDR3 sequence is 15 residues long. The CDR3 DNA reads TGTGCCAGCAGACTGACAGGGGGCGCTGACTATGGCTACACCTTC. Its translation: CASRLTGGADYGYTF.

The V and J genes are TRBV19 and TRBJ1-2; 7 bases map to TRBD1. The CDR3 is made up of 14 amino acids. Germline lookup yields CDR1 LNHDA and CDR2 SQIVND (reference sequence). V trimming: 7 bases; J trimming: 4 bases; junction bases outside the gene matches: 9. The CDR3 DNA follows: TGTGCCAGTATCGAAGGGGGCTCCCTCTATGGCTACACCTTC. This translates into CASIEGGSLYGYTF.

This chain joins TRBV4-1 and TRBJ2-5, with 7 bases identical to TRBD2. This CDR3 region has 15 residues. The J segment lost 4 bases and the V segment lost 3 bases, leaving 8 bases of the junction unmatched. The germline V gene has CDR1 MGHRA and CDR2 YSYEKL. DNA of the CDR3: TGCGCCAGCAGCCAGGAGGGACTACGTCGAGAGACCCAGTACTTC. Protein product: CASSQEGLRRETQYF.

The chain is built from TRBV2 and TRBJ2-5; 12 nucleotides agree with TRBD2. V lost 5 bases to trimming and J lost 4 bases; unmatched junction nucleotides: 8. This CDR3 has 16 amino acids. Germline V gene lookup returns CDR1 SNHLY and CDR2 FYNNEI. The CDR3 region is CASSKTSGGPGETQYF. CDR3 sequence (DNA): TGTGCCAGCAGTAAAACTAGCGGGGGGCCTGGAGAGACCCAGTACTTC.

The V and J genes are TRBV6-1 and TRBJ2-7; 10 positions match TRBD2. The J segment lost 3 bases and the V segment lost 4 bases, leaving 15 bases of the junction unmatched. CDR1 is MNHNS and CDR2 is SASEGT in the germline V gene. CDR3 length: 18 amino acids. Here the CDR3 DNA reads TGTGCCAGCAGTGTCAGCGGGGGGGCAAAGATGGCGGGCTACGAGCAGTACTTC. Residues: CASSVSGGAKMAGYEQYF.

This chain uses TRBV5-6 with TRBJ2-7, with a possible D match to TRBD2 (7 bases). The CDR3 runs to 16 residues. In germline, CDR1 is SGHDT, CDR2 YYEEEE. The germline V and J ends were trimmed by 6 bases and 6 bases, with 25 bases remaining between them. The CDR3 region is CASTPPRGPLWSEQYF. DNA of the CDR3: TGTGCCAGCACCCCCCCGCGGGGGCCTCTCTGGAGCGAGCAGTACTTC.